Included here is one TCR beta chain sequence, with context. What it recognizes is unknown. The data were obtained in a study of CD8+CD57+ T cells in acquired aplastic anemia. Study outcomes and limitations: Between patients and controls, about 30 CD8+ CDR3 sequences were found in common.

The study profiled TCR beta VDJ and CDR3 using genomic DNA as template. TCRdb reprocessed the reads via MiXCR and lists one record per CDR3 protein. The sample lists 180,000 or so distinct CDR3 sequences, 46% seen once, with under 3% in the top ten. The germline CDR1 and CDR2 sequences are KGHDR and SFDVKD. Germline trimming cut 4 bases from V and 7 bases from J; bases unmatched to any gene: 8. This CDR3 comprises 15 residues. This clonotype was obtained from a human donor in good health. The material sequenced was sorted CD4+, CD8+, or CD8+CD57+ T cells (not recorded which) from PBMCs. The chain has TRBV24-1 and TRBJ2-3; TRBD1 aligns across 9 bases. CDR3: CATSETGTGRNTQYF. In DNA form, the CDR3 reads TGTGCCACCAGTGAGACCGGGACAGGGCGAAATACGCAGTATTTT.